This record looks at one T cell receptor beta chain sequence and its context. This sample was taken from a study of T cell changes during pregnancy in multiple sclerosis. Using immunoSEQ multiplex PCR, the repertoire was profiled, and TCRdb retains in-frame clones only, with some absent. The sample gives 85,000 to 100,000 clones, roughly 92% of which show up once; roughly 3% is in the top ten. The CDR3 is 16 residues long. Deletions cut 1 base from V and 5 bases from J, with 17 bases between. Germline V CDR1 and CDR2: SGHRS, YFSETQ. Sequences were derived from peripheral blood, sampled in the first trimester of pregnancy. The source is a female donor with multiple sclerosis, enrolled in a pregnancy study. The gene calls are TRBV5-1 and TRBJ2-3; TRBD1 is a possible D gene (6 bases). CDR3 DNA: TGCGCCAGCAGCTTGATGGGGAGTGGGGGCAGAGATACGCAGTATTTT. Translation gives CASSLMGSGGRDTQYF.